These 9 T cell receptor beta chains were all obtained from the same sample, sequenced in a study of T cells after yellow fever vaccination. TCRdb fed the 5' RACE reads into MiXCR, producing one record per CDR3 protein. The repertoire has about 68,000 distinct CDR3 sequences, more than 6.5% of them found once; the top ten carry approximately 35%. Sequencing was performed on CD8+ T cells sorted from PBMCs, taken about 49 days after the first yellow fever vaccination. The receptors were gathered from a man between 18 and 35 years old who received the YFV17D yellow fever vaccine.

In this sample, this clonotype turned up many times. The chain links TRBV4-1 to TRBJ2-5; D may be TRBD2 (7 bases). The V gene lost 1 base and the J gene lost 4 bases, with 10 bases spanning the gap. The CDR3 is made up of 14 amino acids. Germline V CDR1 and CDR2: MGHRA, YSYEKL. The DNA of the CDR3 is TGCGCCAGCAGCCAAGGTCGGGGGGCAGAGACCCAGTACTTC. Residues: CASSQGRGAETQYF.

This clonotype appeared many times. V and J are TRBV4-3 and TRBJ2-7; TRBD2 agrees at 9 bases. This CDR3 has 16 amino acids. Trimming at V came to 0 bases and at J to 4 bases, leaving 7 bases not matched to a gene. Germline CDR1 and CDR2: LGHNA and YSLEER. The CDR3 bases are TGCGCCAGCAGCCAAGATATTAGCGGGGGTTGGTACGAGCAGTACTTC. This codes for CASSQDISGGWYEQYF.

This clonotype was detected only a few times. The chain links TRBV24-1 to TRBJ1-1, with D perhaps TRBD1 (5 bases). V lost 5 bases and J 5 bases, leaving 14 bases between the germline ends. CDR3 length equals 14 residues. Per germline, CDR1 KGHDR and CDR2 SFDVKD. The CDR3: CATSGDGRGTEAFF. CDR3 bases: TGTGCCACCAGTGGGGACGGTCGTGGGACTGAAGCTTTCTTT.

For this clonotype: This sequence may be a read error, since a much larger clone differs from it by one base. V usage is TRBV7-2 and J usage is TRBJ2-7, with TRBD2 matching over 9 bases. With 2 bases clipped from V and 2 bases from J, the junction kept 4 bases outside the gene matches. Germline CDR1 reads SGHTA; CDR2 reads FQGNSA. The CDR3 runs to 15 residues. CDR3 in DNA: TGTGCCAGCAGCTTACTCCTAGCGGGGCCCTACGAGCAGTACGTC. The encoded protein is CASSLLLAGPYEQYV.

There are many counts of this clonotype. The chain links TRBV11-1 to TRBJ2-1, with 15 bases identical to TRBD2. Trimming cost V 5 bases and J 1 base; bases outside gene matches: 6. Germline values: CDR1 SGHAT, CDR2 FQDESV (reference sequence). The CDR3 runs 18 residues. The CDR3 protein is CASSPGTSGGLSYNEQFF. DNA of the CDR3: TGTGCCAGCAGCCCCGGGACTAGCGGGGGGCTTTCCTACAATGAGCAGTTCTTC.

This clonotype was counted at least ten times. V gene TRBV4-1 combines with J gene TRBJ2-7, with 10 bases identical to TRBD2. CDR3 length: 15 residues. CDR1 is MGHRA, CDR2 YSYEKL, per germline. Trimming took 1 base from V and 3 from J; bases not matched to a gene: 3. The CDR3 loop is CASSQVLAGDYEQYV. Here the CDR3 DNA reads TGCGCCAGCAGCCAAGTTCTAGCGGGAGACTACGAGCAGTACGTC.

A few counts support this clonotype. The chain recombines TRBV9 with TRBJ1-1; D possibly corresponds to TRBD1 (5 bases). The germline V and J ends were trimmed by 3 bases and 0 bases, with 15 bases remaining between them. Looked up from germline, CDR1 is SGDLS and CDR2 is YYNGEE. The CDR3 runs to 16 residues. The CDR3 region has the DNA TGTGCCAGCAGCGACGGTCAGGGCCATCTGAACACTGAAGCTTTCTTT. This translates into CASSDGQGHLNTEAFF.

This CDR3 reads CASSSAGTPGANVLTF. CDR3 nucleotide sequence: TGTGCCAGCAGCTCCGCCGGGACTCCTGGGGCCAACGTCCTGACTTTC. V and J are TRBV5-6 and TRBJ2-6, with a possible D match to TRBD2 (6 bases). Trimming shortened V by 3 bases and J by 2 bases, and 12 bases separated the two germline ends. The CDR3 length is 16 residues. Germline V lookup: CDR1 SGHDT, CDR2 YYEEEE.

The chain is built from TRBV4-3 and TRBJ2-3; 16 bases fit TRBD2. Germline CDR1 LGHNA, CDR2 YSLEER. The CDR3 runs to 19 residues. J lost 4 bases, V lost 3 bases, and 10 bases had no gene match. The CDR3 DNA reads as TGCGCCAGCAGCCATTACGCCCCCGGGACTAGCGGGGGGGCAGATACGCAGTATTTT. Translation gives CASSHYAPGTSGGADTQYF.